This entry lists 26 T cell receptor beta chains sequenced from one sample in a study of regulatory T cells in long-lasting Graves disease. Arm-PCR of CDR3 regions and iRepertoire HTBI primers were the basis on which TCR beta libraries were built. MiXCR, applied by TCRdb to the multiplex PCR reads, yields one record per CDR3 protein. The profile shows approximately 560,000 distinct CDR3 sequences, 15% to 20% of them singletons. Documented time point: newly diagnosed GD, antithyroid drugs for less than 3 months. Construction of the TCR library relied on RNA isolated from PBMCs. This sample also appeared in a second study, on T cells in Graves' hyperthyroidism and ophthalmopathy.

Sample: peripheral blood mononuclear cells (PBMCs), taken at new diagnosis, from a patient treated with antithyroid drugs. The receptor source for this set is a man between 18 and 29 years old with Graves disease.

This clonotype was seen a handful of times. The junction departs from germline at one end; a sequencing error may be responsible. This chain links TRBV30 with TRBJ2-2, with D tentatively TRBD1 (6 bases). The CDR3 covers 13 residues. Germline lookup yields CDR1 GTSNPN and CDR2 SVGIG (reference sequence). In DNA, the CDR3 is TGCGCAATTCGACAGGTCGGGGCCGGGGAGCTGTTTTTT. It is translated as CAIRQVGAGELFF.

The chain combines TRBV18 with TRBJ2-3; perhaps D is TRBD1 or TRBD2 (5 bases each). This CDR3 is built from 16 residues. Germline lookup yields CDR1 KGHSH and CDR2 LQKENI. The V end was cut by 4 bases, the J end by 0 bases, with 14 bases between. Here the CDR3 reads CASSQSRGSSTDTQYF. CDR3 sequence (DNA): TGTGCCAGCTCACAATCACGGGGCTCTAGCACAGATACGCAGTATTTT.

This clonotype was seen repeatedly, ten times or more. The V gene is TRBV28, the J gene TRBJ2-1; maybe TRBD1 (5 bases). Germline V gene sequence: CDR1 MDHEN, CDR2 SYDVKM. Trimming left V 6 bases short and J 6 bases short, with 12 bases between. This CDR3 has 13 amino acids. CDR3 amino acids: CASSPIGVNEQFF. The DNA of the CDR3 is TGTGCCAGCAGCCCGATAGGGGTCAATGAGCAGTTCTTC. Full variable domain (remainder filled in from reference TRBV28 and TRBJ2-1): DVKVTQSSRYLVKRTGEKVFLECVQDMDHENMFWYRQDPGLGLRLIYFSYDVKMKEKGDIPEGYSVSREKKERFSLILESASTNQTSMYLCASSPIGVNEQFFGPGTRLTVL.

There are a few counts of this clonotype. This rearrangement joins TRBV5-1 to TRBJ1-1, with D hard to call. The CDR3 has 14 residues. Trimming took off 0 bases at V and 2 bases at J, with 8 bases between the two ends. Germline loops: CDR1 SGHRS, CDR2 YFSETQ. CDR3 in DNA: TGCGCCAGCAGCTTGGATGCGGCCAACACTGAAGCTTTCTTT. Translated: CASSLDAANTEAFF.

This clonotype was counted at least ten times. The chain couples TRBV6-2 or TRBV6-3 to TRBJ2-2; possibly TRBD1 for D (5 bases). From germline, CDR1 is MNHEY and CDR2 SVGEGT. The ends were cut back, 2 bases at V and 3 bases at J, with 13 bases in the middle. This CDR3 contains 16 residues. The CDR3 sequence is CASSYEWQGHTGELFF. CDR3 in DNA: TGTGCCAGCAGTTACGAATGGCAGGGCCACACCGGGGAGCTGTTTTTT.

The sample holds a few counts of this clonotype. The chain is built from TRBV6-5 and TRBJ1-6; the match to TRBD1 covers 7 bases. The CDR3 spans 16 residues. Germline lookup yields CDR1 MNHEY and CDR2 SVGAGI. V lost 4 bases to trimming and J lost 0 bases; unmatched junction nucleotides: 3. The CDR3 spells CASSWDSSSYNSPLHF. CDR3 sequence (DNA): TGTGCCAGCAGTTGGGACAGCAGCTCCTATAATTCACCCCTCCACTTT.

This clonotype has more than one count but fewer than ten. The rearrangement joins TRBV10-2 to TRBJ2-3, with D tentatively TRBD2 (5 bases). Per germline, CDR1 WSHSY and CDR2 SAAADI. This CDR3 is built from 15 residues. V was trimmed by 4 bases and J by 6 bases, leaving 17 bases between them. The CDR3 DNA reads TGCGCCAGCAGTGTGATGAGGGTCCGCCGGGATACGCAGTATTTT. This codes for CASSVMRVRRDTQYF.

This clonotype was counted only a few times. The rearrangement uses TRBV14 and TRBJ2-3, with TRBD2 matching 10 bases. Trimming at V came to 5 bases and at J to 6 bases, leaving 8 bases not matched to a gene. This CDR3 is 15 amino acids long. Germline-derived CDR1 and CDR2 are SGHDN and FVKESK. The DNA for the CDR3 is TGTGCCAGCAGCGAAGGGACTAGCGCGTGGGATACGCAGTATTTT. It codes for CASSEGTSAWDTQYF.

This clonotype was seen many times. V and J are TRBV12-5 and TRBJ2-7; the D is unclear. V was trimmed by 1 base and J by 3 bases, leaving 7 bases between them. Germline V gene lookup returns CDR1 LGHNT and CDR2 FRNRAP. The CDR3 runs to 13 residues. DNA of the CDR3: TGTGCTAGTGGTTTGGGACGGCACTACGAGCAGTACTTC. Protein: CASGLGRHYEQYF.

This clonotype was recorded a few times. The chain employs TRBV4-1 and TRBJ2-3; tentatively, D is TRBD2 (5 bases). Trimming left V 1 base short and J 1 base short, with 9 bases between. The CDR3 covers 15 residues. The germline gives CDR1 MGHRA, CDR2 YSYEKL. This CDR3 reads CASSQGLSGTDTQYF. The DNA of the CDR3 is TGCGCCAGCAGCCAAGGACTATCTGGCACAGATACGCAGTATTTT.

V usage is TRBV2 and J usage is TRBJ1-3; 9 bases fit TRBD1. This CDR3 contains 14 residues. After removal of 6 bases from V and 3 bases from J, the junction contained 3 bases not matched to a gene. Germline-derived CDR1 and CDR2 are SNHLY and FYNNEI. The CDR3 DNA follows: TGTGCCAGCAGAGGGACAGGGATTGGAAACACCATATATTTT. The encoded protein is CASRGTGIGNTIYF.

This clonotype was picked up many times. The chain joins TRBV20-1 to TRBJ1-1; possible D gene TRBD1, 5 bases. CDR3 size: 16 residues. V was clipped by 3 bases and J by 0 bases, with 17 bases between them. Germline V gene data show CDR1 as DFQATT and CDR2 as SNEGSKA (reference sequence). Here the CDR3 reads CSARLRQTLMNTEAFF. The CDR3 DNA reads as TGCAGTGCTAGGCTTCGACAGACCTTAATGAACACTGAAGCTTTCTTT.

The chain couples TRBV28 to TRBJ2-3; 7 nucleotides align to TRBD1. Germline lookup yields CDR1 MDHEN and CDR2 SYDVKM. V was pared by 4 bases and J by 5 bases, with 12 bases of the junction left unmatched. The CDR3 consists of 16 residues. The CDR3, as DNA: TGTGCCAGCAGTTCCCCGGGAAGGGGGCAGGTAGATACGCAGTATTTT. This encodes CASSSPGRGQVDTQYF.

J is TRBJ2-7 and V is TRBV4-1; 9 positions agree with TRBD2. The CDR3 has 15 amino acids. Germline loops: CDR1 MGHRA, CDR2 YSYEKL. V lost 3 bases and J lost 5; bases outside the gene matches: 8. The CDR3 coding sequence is TGCGCCAGCAGCCAGGGCGCTAGCGGGATCAACGAGCAGTACTTC. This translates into CASSQGASGINEQYF.

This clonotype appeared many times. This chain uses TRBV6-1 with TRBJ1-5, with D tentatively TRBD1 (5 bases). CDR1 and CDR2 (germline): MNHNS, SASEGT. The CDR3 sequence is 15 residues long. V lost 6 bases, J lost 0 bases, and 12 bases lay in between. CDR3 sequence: CASRPTGDSNQPQHF. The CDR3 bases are TGTGCCAGCAGACCTACAGGAGATAGCAATCAGCCCCAGCATTTT.

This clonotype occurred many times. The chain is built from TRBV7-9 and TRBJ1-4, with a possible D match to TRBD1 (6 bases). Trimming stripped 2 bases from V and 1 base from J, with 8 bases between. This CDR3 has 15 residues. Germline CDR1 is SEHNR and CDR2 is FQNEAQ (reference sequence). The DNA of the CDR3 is TGTGCCAGCAGCTTAATGGGACAAACTAATGAAAAACTGTTTTTT. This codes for CASSLMGQTNEKLFF. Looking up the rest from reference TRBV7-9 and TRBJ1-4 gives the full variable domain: DTGVSQNPRHKITKRGQNVTFRCDPISEHNRLYWYRQTLGQGPEFLTYFQNEAQLEKSRLLSDRFSAERPKGSFSTLEIQRTEQGDSAMYLCASSLMGQTNEKLFFGSGTQLSVL.

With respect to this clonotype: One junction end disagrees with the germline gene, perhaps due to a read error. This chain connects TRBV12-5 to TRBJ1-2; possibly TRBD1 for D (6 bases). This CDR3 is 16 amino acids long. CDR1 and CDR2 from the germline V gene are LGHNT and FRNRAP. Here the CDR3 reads CASGLTGQIANHGYTF. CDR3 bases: TGTGCTAGTGGTTTGACCGGACAGATAGCTAACCATGGCTACACCTTC.

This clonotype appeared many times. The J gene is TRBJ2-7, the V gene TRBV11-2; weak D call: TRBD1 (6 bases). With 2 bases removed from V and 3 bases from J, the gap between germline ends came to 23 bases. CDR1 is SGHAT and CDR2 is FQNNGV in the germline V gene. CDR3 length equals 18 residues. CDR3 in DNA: TGTGCCAGCAGCTTATCAACAGCTCGACAGGCGTGGGGCTACGAGCAGTACTTC. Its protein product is CASSLSTARQAWGYEQYF. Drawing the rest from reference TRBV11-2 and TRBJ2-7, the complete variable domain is EAGVAQSPRYKIIEKRQSVAFWCNPISGHATLYWYQQILGQGPKLLIQFQNNGVVDDSQLPKDRFSAERLKGVDSTLKIQPAKLEDSAVYLCASSLSTARQAWGYEQYFGPGTRLTVT.

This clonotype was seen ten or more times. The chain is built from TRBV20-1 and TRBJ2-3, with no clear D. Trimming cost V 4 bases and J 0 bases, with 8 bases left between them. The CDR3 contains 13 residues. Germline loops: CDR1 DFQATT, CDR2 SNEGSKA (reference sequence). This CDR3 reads CSANGGSTDTQYF. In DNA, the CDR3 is TGCAGTGCTAACGGCGGTAGCACAGATACGCAGTATTTT.

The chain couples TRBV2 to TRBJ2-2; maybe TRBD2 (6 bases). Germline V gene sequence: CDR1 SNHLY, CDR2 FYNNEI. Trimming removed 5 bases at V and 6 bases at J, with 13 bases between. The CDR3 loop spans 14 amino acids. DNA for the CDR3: TGTGCCAGCAGTCTAGCGCCCACCTCCGGGGAGCTGTTTTTT. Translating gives CASSLAPTSGELFF.

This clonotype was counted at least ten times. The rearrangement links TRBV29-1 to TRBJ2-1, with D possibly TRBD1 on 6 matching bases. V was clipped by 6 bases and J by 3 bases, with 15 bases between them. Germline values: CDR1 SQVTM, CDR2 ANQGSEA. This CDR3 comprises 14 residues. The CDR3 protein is CSVEDHRVYNEQFF. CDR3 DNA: TGCAGCGTGGAGGACCACAGGGTCTACAATGAGCAGTTCTTC.

For the CDR3, the DNA is TGCGCCAGCAGCCGAGGACAGGGGATGGGCGAGCAGTACTTC. Amino acid sequence: CASSRGQGMGEQYF. V gene TRBV5-1 combines with J gene TRBJ2-7; TRBD1 matches at 9 bases. Germline assignment: CDR1 SGHRS and CDR2 YFSETQ. The ends lost 4 bases at V and 6 bases at J; junction bases unmatched: 8. CDR3 length: 14 residues.

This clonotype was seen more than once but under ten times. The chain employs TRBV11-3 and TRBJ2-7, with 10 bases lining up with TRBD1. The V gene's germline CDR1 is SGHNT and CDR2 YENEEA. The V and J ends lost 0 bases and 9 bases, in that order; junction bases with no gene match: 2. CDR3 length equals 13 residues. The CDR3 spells CASSLERTGGQYF. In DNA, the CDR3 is TGTGCCAGCAGCTTAGAAAGGACAGGGGGGCAGTACTTC. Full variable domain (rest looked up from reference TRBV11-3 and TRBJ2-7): EAGVVQSPRYKIIEKKQPVAFWCNPISGHNTLYWYLQNLGQGPELLIRYENEEAVDDSQLPKDRFSAERLKGVDSTLKIQPAELGDSAVYLCASSLERTGGQYFGPGTRLTVT.

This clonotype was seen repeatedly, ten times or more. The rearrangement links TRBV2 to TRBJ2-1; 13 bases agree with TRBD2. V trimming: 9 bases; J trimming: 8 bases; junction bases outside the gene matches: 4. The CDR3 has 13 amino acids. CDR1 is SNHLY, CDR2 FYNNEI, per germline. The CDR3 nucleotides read TGTGCCAGAAGGACTAGCGGGAGCTATGAGCAGTTCTTC. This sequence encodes CARRTSGSYEQFF.

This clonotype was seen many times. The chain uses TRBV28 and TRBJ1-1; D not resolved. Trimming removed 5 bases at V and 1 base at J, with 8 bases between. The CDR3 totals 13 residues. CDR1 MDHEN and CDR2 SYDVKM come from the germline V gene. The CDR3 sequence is CASSGVGNTEAFF. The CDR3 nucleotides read TGTGCCAGCAGTGGGGTAGGGAACACTGAAGCTTTCTTT.

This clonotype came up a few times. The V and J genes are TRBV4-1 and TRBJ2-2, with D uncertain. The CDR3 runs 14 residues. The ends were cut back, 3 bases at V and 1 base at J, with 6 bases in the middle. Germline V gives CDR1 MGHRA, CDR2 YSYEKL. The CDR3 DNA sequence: TGCGCCAGCAGCCAGAGACAGAACACCGGGGAGCTGTTTTTT. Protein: CASSQRQNTGELFF.